This T cell receptor (beta chain) was recovered during a study of CD8 T cells in Susac syndrome. Background on the study: Patients with Susac syndrome, at blood draw, were therapy-naive, on corticosteroids, or on intravenous immunoglobulin alone.

CD8+ and CD4+ T cells from blood underwent TCR beta sequencing. The CDR3 has 11 residues. Looked up from germline, CDR1 is SNHLY and CDR2 is FYNNEI. Trimming took 1 base from V and 11 from J, leaving 7 bases between them. The authors reverse transcribed roughly 0.5 to 1 ug RNA with random hexamers. TCRdb redid the calling of the immunoSEQ multiplex PCR reads with MiXCR, one entry per CDR3 protein. The sample has under 300,000 distinct CDR3 sequences, 90% to 96% seen once. This clonotype was observed a single time. Source material: CD4+ T cells from PBMCs. This TCR was sampled from a human donor with Susac syndrome. The chain employs TRBV2 and TRBJ2-3; no clear D. The CDR3 reads CASSEDSEQYF. The CDR3 nucleotides are TGTGCCAGCAGTGAAGACAGCGAGCAGTATTTT. The complete variable domain, with remaining parts taken from reference TRBV2 and TRBJ2-3, reads EPEVTQTPSHQVTQMGQEVILRCVPISNHLYFYWYRQILGQKVEFLVSFYNNEISEKSEIFDDQFSVERPDGSNFTLKIRSTKLEDSAMYFCASSEDSEQYFGPGTRLTVL.